The 6 T cell receptor beta chains listed next were all sequenced from one sample in a study of T cell responses to AZD1222 COVID-19 vaccine. Generated by immunoSEQ multiplex PCR, the TCRdb table keeps only in-frame clones and is missing some. This sample has some 110,000 clones; more than 65% occur once, and the top ten carry about 9.7%. This material consisted of peripheral blood, taken on day 0 of AZD1222 vaccination. All receptors derive from an adult in good health.

This clone occurred many times. The V gene is TRBV4-3, the J gene TRBJ2-2, with 7 positions matching TRBD2. J was trimmed by 4 bases and V by 0 bases; bases with no gene match: 8. This CDR3 has 17 residues. CDR1 and CDR2 (germline): LGHNA, YSLEER. The CDR3 DNA follows: TGCGCCAGCAGCCAAGATTGGGGCGGGAGTGGCACCGGGGAGCTGTTTTTT. Amino acid sequence: CASSQDWGGSGTGELFF.

The rearrangement uses TRBV12-3 or TRBV12-4 and TRBJ1-6; D perhaps matches TRBD1 (5 bases). The CDR3 runs 12 residues. V was pared by 6 bases and J by 11 bases, with 11 bases between. This chain's CDR3 is CASSNLRAPLHF. The CDR3 DNA sequence: TGTGCCAGCAGCAATCTCAGGGCACCCCTCCACTTT.

The chain carries TRBV7-6 and TRBJ2-2; D is ambiguous. The V end was cut by 2 bases, the J end by 4 bases, with 8 bases between. Germline CDR1 is SGHVS and CDR2 is FNYEAQ. This CDR3 spans 14 amino acids. The CDR3 nucleotides read TGTGCCAGCAGCTTAACTGATGGCACCGGGGAGCTGTTTTTT. It codes for CASSLTDGTGELFF.

This chain uses TRBV30 with TRBJ1-6; unclear D gene. Germline-derived CDR1 and CDR2 are GTSNPN and SVGIG (reference sequence). Trimming stripped 3 bases from V and 7 bases from J, with 13 bases between. The CDR3 has 14 amino acids. The CDR3 loop is CAWRSGTRNSPLHF. Here the CDR3 DNA reads TGTGCCTGGAGGTCCGGCACTCGGAATTCACCCCTCCACTTT. The full variable domain, with the rest looked up from reference TRBV30 and TRBJ1-6, is SQTIHQWPATLVQPVGSPLSLECTVEGTSNPNLYWYRQAAGRGLQLLFYSVGIGQISSEVPQNLSASRPQDRQFILSSKKLLLSDSGFYLCAWRSGTRNSPLHFGNGTRLTVT.

CDR3 region: CASSKQTSGYNEQFF. CDR3 DNA: TGTGCCAGCAGTAAACAGACTAGCGGCTACAATGAGCAGTTCTTC. The chain is built from TRBV28 and TRBJ2-1, with 9 bases identical to TRBD2. V dropped 5 bases and J dropped 3; count of bases not matched to a gene: 5. Germline CDR1 and CDR2: MDHEN and SYDVKM. This CDR3 is 15 amino acids long.

The chain joins TRBV27 to TRBJ2-7; possible D gene TRBD2, 5 bases. This CDR3 contains 16 residues. Germline CDR1 reads MNHEY; CDR2 reads SMNVEV (reference sequence). Trimming took off 0 bases at V and 0 bases at J, with 12 bases between the two ends. CDR3 coding DNA: TGTGCCAGCAGTTTATCGGGAGTGGGGAGCTCCTACGAGCAGTACTTC. Amino acid sequence: CASSLSGVGSSYEQYF.